This is a list of T cell receptor beta chains from one sample in a study of blood T cell repertoires in COVID-19. Assay used: immunoSEQ multiplex PCR; TCRdb lists only in-frame clones, some missing. Of roughly 68,000 clones detected, 84% appear once; the ten largest clones hold 7.5% to 10%. The sample was peripheral blood. These receptors all stem from a man aged 50 to 60 with active COVID-19. Each CDR3 is given with its conserved first and last residue. A D gene is named only where the DNA matches it firmly. Where a row states a size, it is once, few, many or the class of an expanded clone; other rows omit it.

V,D,J,size,CDR3,DNA
TRBV5-1,.,TRBJ2-5,.,CASSLTVSQETQYF,TGCGCCAGCAGCTTGACAGTGTCGCAAGAGACCCAGTACTTC
TRBV11-2,.,TRBJ1-6,.,CASSLIGQGYSPLHF,TGTGCCAGCAGCTTAATTGGGCAGGGGTATTCACCCCTCCACTTT
TRBV11-3,TRBD2,TRBJ2-5,few,CASSLGGGGGETQYF,TGTGCCAGCAGCTTAGGAGGCGGGGGGGGAGAGACCCAGTACTTC
TRBV24-1,TRBD2,TRBJ2-5,.,CATGRASGVEETQYF,TGTGCCACCGGCCGGGCAAGCGGGGTGGAAGAGACCCAGTACTTC
TRBV14,TRBD2,TRBJ2-2,.,CASSHRGRSTGELFF,TGTGCCAGCAGCCACCGCGGGAGGTCCACCGGGGAGCTGTTTTTT
TRBV6-5,.,TRBJ1-2,.,CASSWDTYGYTF,TGTGCCAGCAGTTGGGACACCTATGGCTACACCTTC
TRBV4-1,.,TRBJ1-3,once,CASSPAGLSGNTIYF,TGCGCCAGCAGCCCCGCGGGGCTCTCTGGAAACACCATATATTTT
TRBV12-5,TRBD1,TRBJ1-2,.,CASGGGGGDYGYTF,TGTGCTAGTGGGGGCGGAGGGGGCGACTATGGCTACACCTTC
TRBV6-4,.,TRBJ2-1,.,CASSDYEYNEQFF,TGTGCCAGCAGTGACTACGAGTACAATGAGCAGTTCTTC
TRBV7-6,.,TRBJ2-1,once,CASSLGTPSYNEQFF,TGTGCCAGCAGCTTAGGGACTCCATCCTACAATGAGCAGTTCTTC
TRBV9,.,TRBJ2-7,.,CASSVGTYVLYEQYF,TGTGCCAGCAGCGTAGGCACTTACGTTCTTTACGAGCAGTACTTC
TRBV29-1,.,TRBJ2-1,.,CSVVGASYNEQFF,TGCAGCGTTGTGGGCGCTTCGTACAATGAGCAGTTCTTC
TRBV30,TRBD2,TRBJ2-1,.,CAWSAGLGTSEQFF,TGTGCCTGGAGTGCAGGACTAGGGACCAGTGAGCAGTTCTTC
TRBV9,.,TRBJ1-2,.,CASSVDVGVGYGYTF,TGTGCCAGCAGCGTAGATGTTGGAGTGGGCTATGGCTACACCTTC
TRBV5-1,TRBD1,TRBJ1-3,.,CASSPQGASGNTIYF,TGCGCCAGCAGCCCGCAGGGGGCTTCTGGAAACACCATATATTTT
TRBV11-3,TRBD2,TRBJ2-1,.,CASSLREGLAGGSEQFF,TGTGCCAGCAGCTTAAGAGAGGGGCTAGCGGGAGGATCTGAGCAGTTCTTC
TRBV19,.,TRBJ1-2,.,CASSTLGTLSGGAYGYTF,TGTGCCAGTAGCACATTGGGAACTCTTTCAGGAGGGGCCTATGGCTACACCTTC
TRBV4-1,TRBD2,TRBJ2-5,.,CASSQEIAGAKGGETQYF,TGCGCCAGCAGCCAAGAAATAGCGGGGGCCAAGGGGGGAGAGACCCAGTACTTC
TRBV19,TRBD1,TRBJ1-2,.,CASSMGDSFYGYTF,TGTGCCAGTAGTATGGGGGACAGCTTCTATGGCTACACCTTC
TRBV6-6,.,TRBJ1-2,.,CASSFPRGKAGYTF,TGTGCCAGCAGTTTCCCCAGGGGAAAGGCTGGCTACACCTTC
TRBV4-1,.,TRBJ2-7,.,CASSQKEGGSYEQYF,TGCGCCAGCAGCCAAAAGGAGGGGGGGTCGTACGAGCAGTACTTC
TRBV7-2,TRBD2,TRBJ2-3,.,CASSLGLAATDTQYF,TGTGCCAGCAGCTTAGGTCTAGCGGCCACAGATACGCAGTATTTT
TRBV29-1,.,TRBJ2-7,.,CSVEEDWAGSYEQYF,TGCAGCGTTGAAGAAGACTGGGCAGGGTCCTACGAGCAGTACTTC
TRBV15,TRBD1,TRBJ2-1,.,CATTMAGGSNEQFF,TGTGCCACCACCATGGCAGGGGGTTCCAATGAGCAGTTCTTC
TRBV7-2,TRBD1,TRBJ2-7,.,CASSSQWGQTYEQYF,TGTGCCAGCAGCTCCCAGTGGGGACAGACCTACGAGCAGTACTTC
TRBV12-5,TRBD1,TRBJ1-3,.,CASGLPGTGGSGNTIYF,TGTGCTAGTGGATTGCCCGGGACAGGCGGCTCTGGAAACACCATATATTTT
TRBV7-9,.,TRBJ1-1,.,CASSLRPEEAFF,TGTGCCAGCAGCTTACGACCGGAGGAAGCTTTCTTT